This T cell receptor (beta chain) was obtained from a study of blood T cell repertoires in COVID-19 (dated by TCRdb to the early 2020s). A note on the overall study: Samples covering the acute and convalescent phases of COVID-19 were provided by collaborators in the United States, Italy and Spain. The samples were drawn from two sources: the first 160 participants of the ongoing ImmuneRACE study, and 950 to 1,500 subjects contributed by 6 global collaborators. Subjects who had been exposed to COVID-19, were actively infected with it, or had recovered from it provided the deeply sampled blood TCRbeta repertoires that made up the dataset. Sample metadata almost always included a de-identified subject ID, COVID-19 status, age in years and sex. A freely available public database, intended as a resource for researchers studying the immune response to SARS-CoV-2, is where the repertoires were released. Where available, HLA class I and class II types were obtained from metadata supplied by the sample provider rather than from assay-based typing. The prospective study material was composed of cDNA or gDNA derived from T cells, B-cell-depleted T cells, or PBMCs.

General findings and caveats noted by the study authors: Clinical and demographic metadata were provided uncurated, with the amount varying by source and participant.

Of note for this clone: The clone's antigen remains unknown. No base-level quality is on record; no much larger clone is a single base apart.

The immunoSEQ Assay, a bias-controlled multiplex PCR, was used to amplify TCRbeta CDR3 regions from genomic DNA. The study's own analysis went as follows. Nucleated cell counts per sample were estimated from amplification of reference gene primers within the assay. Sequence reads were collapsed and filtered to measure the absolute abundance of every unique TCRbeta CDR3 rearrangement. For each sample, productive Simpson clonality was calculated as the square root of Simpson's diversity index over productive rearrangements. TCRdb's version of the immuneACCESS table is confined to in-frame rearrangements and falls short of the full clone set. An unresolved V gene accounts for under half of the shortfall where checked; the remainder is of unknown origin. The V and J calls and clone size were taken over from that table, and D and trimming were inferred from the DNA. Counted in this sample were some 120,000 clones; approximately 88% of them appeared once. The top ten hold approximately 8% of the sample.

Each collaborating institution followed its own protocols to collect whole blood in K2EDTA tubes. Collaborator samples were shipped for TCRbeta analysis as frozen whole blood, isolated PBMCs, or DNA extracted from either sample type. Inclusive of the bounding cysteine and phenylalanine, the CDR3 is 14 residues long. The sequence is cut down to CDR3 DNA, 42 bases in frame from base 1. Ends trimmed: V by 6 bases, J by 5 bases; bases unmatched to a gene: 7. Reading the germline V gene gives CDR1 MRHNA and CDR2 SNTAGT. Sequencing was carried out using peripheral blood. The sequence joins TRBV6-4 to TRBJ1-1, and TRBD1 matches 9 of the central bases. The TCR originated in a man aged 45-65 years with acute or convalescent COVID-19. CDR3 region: CASSSTGGGTEAFF. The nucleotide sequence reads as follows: TGTGCCAGCAGCTCTACAGGGGGCGGTACTGAAGCTTTCTTT.